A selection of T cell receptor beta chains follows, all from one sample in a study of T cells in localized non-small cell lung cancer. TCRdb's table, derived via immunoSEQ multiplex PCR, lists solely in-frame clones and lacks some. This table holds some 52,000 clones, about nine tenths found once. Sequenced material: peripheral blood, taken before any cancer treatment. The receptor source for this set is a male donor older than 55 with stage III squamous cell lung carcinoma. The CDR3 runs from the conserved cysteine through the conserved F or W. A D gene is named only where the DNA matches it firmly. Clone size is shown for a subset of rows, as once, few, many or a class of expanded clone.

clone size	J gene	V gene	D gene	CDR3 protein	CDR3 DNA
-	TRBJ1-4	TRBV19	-	CASSIGARRINEKLFF	TGTGCCAGTAGTATAGGGGCCAGGAGGATAAATGAAAAACTGTTTTTT
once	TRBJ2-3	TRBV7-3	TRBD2	CASSPQPGGGDTQYF	TGTGCCAGCAGCCCACAGCCGGGAGGGGGGGATACGCAGTATTTT
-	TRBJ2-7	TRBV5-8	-	CASSPRRSYEQYF	TGTGCCAGCAGCCCACGACGGAGCTACGAGCAGTACTTC
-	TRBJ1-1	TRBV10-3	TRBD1	CIISNQDRSLAEAFF	TGTATCATCAGCAACCAGGACAGGTCCTTGGCTGAAGCTTTCTTT
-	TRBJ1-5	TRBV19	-	CASSISGSNQPQHF	TGTGCCAGTAGTATCTCAGGGTCCAATCAGCCCCAGCATTTT
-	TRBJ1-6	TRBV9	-	CASSVTDYNSPLHF	TGTGCCAGCAGCGTGACCGATTATAATTCACCCCTCCACTTT
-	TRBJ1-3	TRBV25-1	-	CASQTDFGGNTIYF	TGTGCCAGCCAAACAGACTTCGGTGGAAACACCATATATTTT
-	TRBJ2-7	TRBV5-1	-	CASSLAGPVSSYEQYF	TGCGCCAGCAGCTTGGCCGGCCCGGTGAGCTCCTACGAGCAGTACTTC
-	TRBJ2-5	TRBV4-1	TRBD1	CASSQAQGARQETQYF	TGCGCCAGCAGCCAAGCGCAGGGGGCTAGGCAAGAGACCCAGTACTTC
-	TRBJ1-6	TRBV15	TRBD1	CATSSGTGTNSPLHF	TGTGCCACCAGCTCCGGGACAGGAACTAATTCACCCCTCCACTTT
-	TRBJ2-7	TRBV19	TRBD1	CASSSSTGVNYEQYF	TGTGCCAGTAGTTCCTCGACAGGGGTGAACTACGAGCAGTACTTC